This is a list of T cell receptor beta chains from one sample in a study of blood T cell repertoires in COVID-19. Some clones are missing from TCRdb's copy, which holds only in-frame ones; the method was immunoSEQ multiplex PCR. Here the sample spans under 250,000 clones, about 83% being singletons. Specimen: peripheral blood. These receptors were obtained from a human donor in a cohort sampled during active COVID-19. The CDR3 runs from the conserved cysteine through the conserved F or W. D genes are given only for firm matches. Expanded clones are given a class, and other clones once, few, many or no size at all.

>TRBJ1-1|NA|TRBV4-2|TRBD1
TGTGCCAGCAGCCAAGACGGACAGGCGAACACTGAAGCTTTCTTT
CASSQDGQANTEAFF
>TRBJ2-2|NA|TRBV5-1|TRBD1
TGCGCCAGCAGCTTGCAGCTGACAGGGGGAACCGGGGAGCTGTTTTTT
CASSLQLTGGTGELFF
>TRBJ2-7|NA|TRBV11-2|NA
TGTGCCAGCAGCTTTGTGTCAGGGAGGCTCTCCTACGAGCAGTACTTC
CASSFVSGRLSYEQYF
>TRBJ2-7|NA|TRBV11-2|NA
TGTGCCAGCAGCGCGCAACAGGGGGGGGAGCAGTACTTC
CASSAQQGGEQYF
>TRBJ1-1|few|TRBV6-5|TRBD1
TGTGCCAGCAACAGGGGGCTGAACACTGAAGCTTTCTTT
CASNRGLNTEAFF
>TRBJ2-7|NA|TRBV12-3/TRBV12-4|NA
TGTGCCAGCAGCCCCGGGACTGACTACGAGCAGTACTTC
CASSPGTDYEQYF
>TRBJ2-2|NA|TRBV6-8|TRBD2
TGTGCCAGCATCGTGGGCGGGAGGCCGAACACCGGGGAGCTGTTTTTT
CASIVGGRPNTGELFF
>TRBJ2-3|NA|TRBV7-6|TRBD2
TGTGCCAGCAGCTTAGGCGGGGGGGCGAGGGATACGCAGTATTTT
CASSLGGGARDTQYF
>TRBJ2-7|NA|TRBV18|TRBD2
TGTGCCAGCTCACGACAAAGGACTAGCGTCAACGAGCAGTACTTC
CASSRQRTSVNEQYF
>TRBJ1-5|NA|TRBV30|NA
TGTGCCTGGAGTGTAACTGCGGGTCAGCCCCAGCATTTT
CAWSVTAGQPQHF
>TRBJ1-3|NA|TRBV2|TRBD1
TGTGCCAGCCGACAGGGGGCTTCTGGAAACACCATATATTTT
CASRQGASGNTIYF
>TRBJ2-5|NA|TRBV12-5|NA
TGTGCTAGTGGTTTCGGCCGGGAGCGCAAAAGATGGGAGACCCAGTACTTC
CASGFGRERKRWETQYF
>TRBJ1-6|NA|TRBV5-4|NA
TGTGCCAGCAGCTTGAAGGGTCAGGGGTCACCCCTCCACTTT
CASSLKGQGSPLHF
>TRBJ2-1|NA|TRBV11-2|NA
TGTGCCAGCAGCTTAGATTTAGCCTTTTTGCACAATGAGCAGTTCTTC
CASSLDLAFLHNEQFF
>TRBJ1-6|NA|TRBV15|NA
TGTGCCACCAGCTTGAACAGGGAGAATTCACCCCTCCACTTT
CATSLNRENSPLHF
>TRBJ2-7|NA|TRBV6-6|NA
TGTGCCAGCAGCCTCCGGGATAGCTCCTACGAGCAGTGCTTC
CASSLRDSSYEQCF
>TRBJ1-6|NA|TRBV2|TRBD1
TGTGCCAGCAGTGGACAGGGGAGCTCACCCCTCCACTTT
CASSGQGSSPLHF
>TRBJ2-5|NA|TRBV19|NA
TGTGCCAGTAGATCCAGACAAGAGACCCAGTACTTC
CASRSRQETQYF
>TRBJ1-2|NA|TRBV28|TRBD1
TGTGCCAGCAGCGGGACAGAGTATGGCTACACCTTC
CASSGTEYGYTF
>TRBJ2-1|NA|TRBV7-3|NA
TGTGCCAGCAGCTTAACGTGGACAGTCTACAATGAGCAGTTCTTC
CASSLTWTVYNEQFF
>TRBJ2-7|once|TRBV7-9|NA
TGTGCCAGCAGCTTTCTGTCCTACGAGCAGTACTTC
CASSFLSYEQYF
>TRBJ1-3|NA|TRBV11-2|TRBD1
TGTGCCAGCAGCTTAGGGACAGGGGCCCAATCTTCTGGAAACACCATATATTTT
CASSLGTGAQSSGNTIYF
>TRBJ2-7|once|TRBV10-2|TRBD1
TGCGCCAGCAGTGCTATGGGACAGCTTACCTACGAGCAGTACTTC
CASSAMGQLTYEQYF
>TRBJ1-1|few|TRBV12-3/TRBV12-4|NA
TGTGCCAGCAGCTTTCGGGGGAACACTGAAGCTTTCTTT
CASSFRGNTEAFF
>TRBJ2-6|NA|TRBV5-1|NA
TGCGCCAGCAGCTTGGGTGGACAGACCTTCTCTGGGGCCAACGTCCTGACTTTC
CASSLGGQTFSGANVLTF
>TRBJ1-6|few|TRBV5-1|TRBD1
TGCGCCAGCAGCTTAAGACCCGGGACAGGGAACTCACCCCTCCACTTT
CASSLRPGTGNSPLHF
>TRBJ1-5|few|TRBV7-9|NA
TGTGCCAGCAGCCGACAAGATCAGCCCCAGCATTTT
CASSRQDQPQHF
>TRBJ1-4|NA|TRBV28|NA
TGTGCCAGCAGTCCAGGGTCTAATGAAAAACTGTTTTTT
CASSPGSNEKLFF
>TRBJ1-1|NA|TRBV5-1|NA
TGCGCCAGCAGCCCACAGGGACCGGGGTCTGAAGCTTTCTTT
CASSPQGPGSEAFF
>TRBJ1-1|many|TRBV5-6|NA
TGTGCCAGCAGCTTGAAGCTTTTGAACACTGAAGCTTTCTTT
CASSLKLLNTEAFF
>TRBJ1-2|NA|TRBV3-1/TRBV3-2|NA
TGTGCCAGCAGCCCCGGGGAATATGGCTACACCTTC
CASSPGEYGYTF
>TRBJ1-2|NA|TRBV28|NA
TGTGCCAGCAGAATCGGGTCTAACTATGGCTACACCTTC
CASRIGSNYGYTF
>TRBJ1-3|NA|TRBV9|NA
TGTGCCAGCAGCGTGCACTCCACGGGAAACACCATATATTTT
CASSVHSTGNTIYF
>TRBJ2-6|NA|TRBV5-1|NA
TGCGCCAGCAGCTTGGGGTGGGCCGGGGCCAACGTCCTGACTTTC
CASSLGWAGANVLTF
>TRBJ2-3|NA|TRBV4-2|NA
TGTGCCAGCAGCCAAGAACCGGGACTCCGCACAGATACGCAGTATTTT
CASSQEPGLRTDTQYF
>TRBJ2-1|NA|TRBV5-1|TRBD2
TGCGCCAGCAGCCCGGGGGGGACACTGCCTCGAGCGGGTATAAATGAGCAGTTCTTC
CASSPGGTLPRAGINEQFF
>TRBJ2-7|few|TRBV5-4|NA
TGTGCCAGCAGCCCACTATTGACAGGGGAGGGCGAGCAGTACTTC
CASSPLLTGEGEQYF
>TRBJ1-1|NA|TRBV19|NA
TGTGCCAGTAGTATAGGGAAAGGGGTCTACACTGAAGCTTTCTTT
CASSIGKGVYTEAFF
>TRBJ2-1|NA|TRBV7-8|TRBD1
TGTGCCAGCAGCTTACAAACCGGGACAGGGGGGTTCTTC
CASSLQTGTGGFF
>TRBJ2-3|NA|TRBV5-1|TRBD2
TGCGCCAGCAGCTTGGATGGCGGGGGGGCCACAGATACGCAGTATTTT
CASSLDGGGATDTQYF
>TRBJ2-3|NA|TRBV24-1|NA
TGTGCCACCAGTGATTTGCTGACGGGAAACACAGATACGCAGTATTTT
CATSDLLTGNTDTQYF
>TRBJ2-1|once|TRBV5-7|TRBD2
TGTGCCAGCAGTCGTGAGCGGGGCAAGTTCTTC
CASSRERGKFF
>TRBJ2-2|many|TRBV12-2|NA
TGTGCATATCCGGGAGTCCCCGGGGAGCTGTTTTTT
CAYPGVPGELFF